Following are 26 T cell receptor beta chains from one sample sequenced in a study of T-cell memory formation after mild COVID-19 (dated by TCRdb to the early 2020s). The receptor library was made with 5' RACE. The instrument given in TCRdb is Illumina NovaSeq 6000. Starting from the raw public reads, TCRdb applied fastp trimming at Q25, assembled clones with MiXCR and retained in-frame beta chains. Each record represents a unique CDR3 protein, reported with the most common genes and DNA among its rows. For this sample the table gives over 450,000 distinct CDR3 sequences, of which about 20% were detected only once. Clones ranked in the top ten supply around 13% of the sample. The specimen was PBMCs or a T cell subset sorted from them (not recorded which). All receptors come from an adult woman who had mild COVID-19 (a few samples of this study predate the infection). The sample titles of this study are shuffled in the database, so cell type and time point are left out; the donor was told from shared clones.

This clonotype was found many times. The chain joins TRBV7-2 to TRBJ1-5; D might be TRBD1 (5 bases). This CDR3 spans 14 amino acids. V was trimmed by 3 bases and J by 6 bases, leaving 12 bases between them. The germline gives CDR1 SGHTA, CDR2 FQGNSA. In nucleotides, the CDR3 is TGTGCCAGCAGCTTCTTCGGGGCGGTTCAGCCCCAGCATTTT. This gives the protein CASSFFGAVQPQHF.

The chain carries TRBV7-9 and TRBJ2-1, with D possibly called TRBD1 or TRBD2 (5 bases each). Trimming took 4 bases from V and 10 from J, leaving 14 bases between them. From germline, CDR1 is SEHNR and CDR2 FQNEAQ (reference sequence). The CDR3 loop spans 13 amino acids. In DNA, the CDR3 is TGTGCCAGCAGCTCGGGACCGGTGGGGGAGCAGTTCTTC. This codes for CASSSGPVGEQFF.

This clonotype turned up a few times. The rearrangement links TRBV5-6 to TRBJ2-7; D gene ambiguous. Germline V gives CDR1 SGHDT, CDR2 YYEEEE. V lost 4 bases and J 0 bases, leaving 11 bases between the germline ends. The CDR3 consists of 14 residues. CDR3 DNA sequence: TGTGCCAGCAGCAGCTATGGAAGCTCCTACGAGCAGTACTTC. Its translation: CASSSYGSSYEQYF.

The CDR3 bases are TGTGCCAGCAGCTTTCCCGACAATGAGCAGTTCTTC. This gives the protein CASSFPDNEQFF. V gene TRBV7-9 combines with J gene TRBJ2-1; no definite D call. The V gene lost 3 bases and the J gene lost 5 bases, with 5 bases spanning the gap. CDR3 length: 12 residues. CDR1 is SEHNR, CDR2 FQNEAQ, per germline (reference sequence).

V gene TRBV5-5 combines with J gene TRBJ1-2; the match to TRBD1 covers 8 bases. The V gene end was trimmed by 3 bases and the J gene end by 5 bases; junction bases not matched to a gene: 12. The germline V gene has CDR1 SGHKS and CDR2 YYEKEE (reference sequence). This CDR3 has 16 residues. CDR3 residues: CASSYPGQGSGYGYTF. The CDR3 region has the DNA TGTGCCAGCAGCTACCCAGGACAGGGTTCGGGTTATGGCTACACCTTC.

This clonotype showed up just a few times. The chain recombines TRBV2 with TRBJ2-5; D is undetermined. The CDR3 has 11 residues. V lost 4 bases and J 5 bases, leaving 5 bases between the germline ends. Germline V gene sequence: CDR1 SNHLY, CDR2 FYNNEI. The CDR3, as DNA: TGTGCCAGCAGTGTCCTGGAGACCCAGTACTTC. Its protein product is CASSVLETQYF.

J is TRBJ2-1 and V is TRBV5-1; 7 nucleotides agree with TRBD2. Germline values: CDR1 SGHRS, CDR2 YFSETQ. J gave up 9 bases and V 4 bases, and 10 bases lay outside the gene matches. The CDR3 sequence is 14 residues long. CDR3 residues: CASSQLGLVAEQFF. The CDR3 nucleotides are TGCGCCAGCAGCCAGCTCGGACTAGTTGCTGAGCAGTTCTTC.

The chain carries TRBV7-9 and TRBJ2-3, with TRBD2 matching 12 bases. The junction had 7 bases not matched to a gene; V was cut back by 5 bases and J by 4 bases. From germline, CDR1 is SEHNR and CDR2 FQNEAQ (reference sequence). The CDR3 runs 16 residues. The DNA for the CDR3 is TGTGCCAGCAGCACTCGGACTAGCGGGACGGCAGATACGCAGTATTTT. Its translation: CASSTRTSGTADTQYF.

This clonotype has a count of ten or more. CDR3 DNA: TGTGCCAGCAGCTTAGCCCACTCCTACGACTACGAGCAGTACTTC. It is translated as CASSLAHSYDYEQYF. The V and J genes are TRBV7-9 and TRBJ2-7; D uncertain. With 0 bases removed from V and 3 bases from J, the gap between germline ends came to 12 bases. Germline V gives CDR1 SEHNR, CDR2 FQNEAQ (reference sequence). CDR3 size: 15 residues.

This clonotype was counted only a few times. The chain couples TRBV5-5 to TRBJ2-5, with a tentative D call TRBD1 (7 bases). V lost 4 bases to trimming and J lost 3 bases, with 16 bases between them. Germline values: CDR1 SGHKS, CDR2 YYEKEE (reference sequence). CDR3 size: 15 residues. CDR3 bases: TGTGCCAGCAGCCCGGGACAGCGGGTAGAAGAGACCCAGTACTTC. Translating gives CASSPGQRVEETQYF.

The chain combines TRBV9 with TRBJ2-7, with D possibly TRBD2 on 6 matching bases. CDR1 is SGDLS, CDR2 YYNGEE, per germline. V was pared by 4 bases and J by 2 bases, with 13 bases between. The CDR3 sequence is 14 residues long. DNA of the CDR3: TGTGCCAGCAGCTCCCGACTAGGGGCCTACGAGCAGTACTTC. Protein sequence: CASSSRLGAYEQYF.

This clonotype was counted a few times. This sequence joins TRBV7-2 and TRBJ1-2; D is unresolved. The V and J ends lost 1 base and 5 bases respectively, with 8 bases between them. CDR3 size: 13 residues. Germline V gene data show CDR1 as SGHTA and CDR2 as FQGNSA. This CDR3 is CASSLGSVYGYTF. The CDR3 nucleotides are TGTGCCAGCAGCTTAGGTTCCGTTTATGGCTACACCTTC.

The chain carries TRBV7-9 and TRBJ1-1, with D possibly matching TRBD1 (5 bases). Trimming stripped 5 bases from V and 0 bases from J, with 16 bases between. CDR1 and CDR2 from the germline V gene are SEHNR and FQNEAQ (reference sequence). This CDR3 has 16 amino acids. CDR3 sequence (DNA): TGTGCCAGCAGCCCATCCGGGGCGGGCATGAACACTGAAGCTTTCTTT. Its protein is CASSPSGAGMNTEAFF.

This clonotype was picked up a small number of times. The J gene is TRBJ2-7, the V gene TRBV12-3 or TRBV12-4; D unclear. The CDR3 extends over 12 amino acids. The V end lost 5 bases, the J end lost 5 bases, and 10 bases lay between the germline ends. The CDR3 DNA reads TGTGCCAGCAGTCCTAGGTACAACGAGCAGTACTTC. The encoded protein is CASSPRYNEQYF.

This clonotype was found a few times. CDR3: CASSPLTSGAYNEQFF. As DNA, the CDR3 is TGTGCCAGCAGCCCGTTAACTAGCGGTGCTTACAATGAGCAGTTCTTC. This rearrangement joins TRBV7-6 to TRBJ2-1, with 8 bases lining up with TRBD2. This CDR3 comprises 16 residues. V trimming: 5 bases; J trimming: 4 bases; junction bases outside the gene matches: 10. The germline CDR1 and CDR2 sequences are SGHVS and FNYEAQ.

This clonotype was counted ten times or more. V and J are TRBV5-5 and TRBJ2-5; 7 bases line up with TRBD2. V lost 6 bases to trimming and J lost 5 bases; unmatched junction nucleotides: 7. This CDR3 comprises 13 residues. The germline V gene has CDR1 SGHKS and CDR2 YYEKEE (reference sequence). CDR3 coding DNA: TGTGCCAGCACCCGAGGGCGGGAGGAGACCCAGTACTTC. Protein product: CASTRGREETQYF.

This clonotype has a handful of counts. This chain connects TRBV14 to TRBJ2-2; D gene uncertain. Germline CDR1 and CDR2: SGHDN and FVKESK. The CDR3 runs to 18 residues. Trimming took off 4 bases at V and 4 bases at J, with 22 bases between the two ends. This CDR3 is CASSRRKKELTVTGELFF. As DNA, the CDR3 is TGTGCCAGCAGCCGAAGAAAGAAGGAGTTGACGGTCACCGGGGAGCTGTTTTTT.

This clonotype came up many times. This chain links TRBV7-2 with TRBJ2-5, with 15 positions matching TRBD2. V shed 3 bases and J 2 bases; nucleotides not matched to a gene: 1. The germline CDR1 and CDR2 sequences are SGHTA and FQGNSA. The CDR3 has 16 residues. The DNA for the CDR3 is TGTGCCAGCAGCTTGGGACTAGCGGGGGGACAAGAGACCCAGTACTTC. This encodes CASSLGLAGGQETQYF.

This clonotype was seen more than once but under ten times. The chain recombines TRBV7-8 with TRBJ1-3; 9 bases match TRBD1. The CDR3 has 16 residues. In germline, CDR1 is SGHVS, CDR2 FQNEAQ. Losses at the gene ends were 5 bases for V and 2 bases for J; bases not matched to a gene: 7. For the CDR3, the DNA is TGTGCCAGCAGCCTTCCCGGGACAGGGCCTGGAAACACCATATATTTT. Translating gives CASSLPGTGPGNTIYF.

This clonotype was observed at least ten times. The rearrangement joins TRBV5-1 to TRBJ2-5; 7 nucleotides match TRBD2. This CDR3 has 16 amino acids. The V gene's germline CDR1 is SGHRS and CDR2 YFSETQ. Trimming cost V 1 base and J 4 bases; bases outside gene matches: 10. Here the CDR3 DNA reads TGCGCCAGCAGCTTGTTTGCGGGAGCGCTCCCAGAGACCCAGTACTTC. The encoded protein is CASSLFAGALPETQYF.

DNA of the CDR3: TGTGCCTGCAGGACAGTTAGCACAGATACGCAGTATTTT. Amino acids: CACRTVSTDTQYF. The chain recombines TRBV30 with TRBJ2-3, with D possibly being TRBD1 (6 bases). Trimming removed 6 bases from V and 0 bases from J, with 10 bases in between. CDR3 length equals 13 residues. Germline CDR1 reads GTSNPN; CDR2 reads SVGIG (reference sequence).

This clonotype was counted a few times. This chain joins TRBV12-3 or TRBV12-4 and TRBJ1-1; no reliable D call. V lost 2 bases and J lost 5, with 9 bases in between. CDR3 length equals 13 residues. CDR3 DNA: TGTGCCAGCAGTTTAAACCGGCAGACTGAAGCTTTCTTT. Translating it yields CASSLNRQTEAFF.

This clonotype was recorded a few times. J is TRBJ1-1 and V is TRBV15, with 7 bases fitting TRBD1. With 3 bases clipped from V and 5 bases from J, the junction kept 9 bases outside the gene matches. This CDR3 is built from 15 residues. Germline V gene sequence: CDR1 LNHNV, CDR2 YYDKDF (reference sequence). CDR3 bases: TGTGCCACCAGCAGGCTACAGGGGTTAGCTACTGAAGCTTTCTTT. Protein sequence: CATSRLQGLATEAFF.

The chain has TRBV29-1 and TRBJ2-7, with 10 positions matching TRBD1. The CDR3 is 13 amino acids. Losses at the gene ends were 5 bases for V and 2 bases for J; bases not matched to a gene: 3. Germline CDR1 reads SQVTM; CDR2 reads ANQGSEA. DNA for the CDR3: TGCAGCGTTAGGACAGGGGGACCCTACGAGCAGTACTTC. It specifies CSVRTGGPYEQYF.

The J gene is TRBJ2-5, the V gene TRBV7-4, with 11 bases matching TRBD1. The germline V gene encodes CDR1 SGHVT and CDR2 SQSDAQ. This CDR3 region has 15 residues. With V trimmed by 4 bases and J by 5 bases, 6 bases remained unmatched. The CDR3 nucleotides read TGTGCCAGCAGCTGGGACAGGGGGAATTGGGAGACCCAGTACTTC. Protein sequence: CASSWDRGNWETQYF.

This clonotype was observed a few times. The V gene is TRBV6-2 or TRBV6-3, the J gene TRBJ2-7; the D is unclear. The germline V and J ends were trimmed by 0 bases and 2 bases, with 8 bases remaining between them. This CDR3 region has 14 residues. CDR1 and CDR2 from the germline V gene are MNHEY and SVGEGT. In nucleotides, the CDR3 is TGTGCCAGCAGTTACTCGACCCCCGCCTACGAGCAGTACTTC. Translation gives CASSYSTPAYEQYF.